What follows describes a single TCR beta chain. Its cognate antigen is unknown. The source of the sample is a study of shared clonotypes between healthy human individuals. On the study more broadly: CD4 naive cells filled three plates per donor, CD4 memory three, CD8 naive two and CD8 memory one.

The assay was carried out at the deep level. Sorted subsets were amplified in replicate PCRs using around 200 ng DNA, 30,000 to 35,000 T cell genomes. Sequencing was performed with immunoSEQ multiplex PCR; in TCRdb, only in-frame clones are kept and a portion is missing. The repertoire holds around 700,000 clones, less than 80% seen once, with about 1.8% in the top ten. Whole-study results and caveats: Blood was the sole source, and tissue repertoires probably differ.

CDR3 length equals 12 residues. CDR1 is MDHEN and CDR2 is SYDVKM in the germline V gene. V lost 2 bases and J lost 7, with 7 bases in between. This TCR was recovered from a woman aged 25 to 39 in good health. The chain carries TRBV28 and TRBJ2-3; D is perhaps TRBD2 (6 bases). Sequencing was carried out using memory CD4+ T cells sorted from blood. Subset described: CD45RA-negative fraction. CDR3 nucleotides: TGTGCCAGCAGTTTAGCGGGGAATACGCAGTATTTT. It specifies CASSLAGNTQYF. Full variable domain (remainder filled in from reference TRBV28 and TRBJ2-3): DVKVTQSSRYLVKRTGEKVFLECVQDMDHENMFWYRQDPGLGLRLIYFSYDVKMKEKGDIPEGYSVSREKKERFSLILESASTNQTSMYLCASSLAGNTQYFGPGTRLTVL.